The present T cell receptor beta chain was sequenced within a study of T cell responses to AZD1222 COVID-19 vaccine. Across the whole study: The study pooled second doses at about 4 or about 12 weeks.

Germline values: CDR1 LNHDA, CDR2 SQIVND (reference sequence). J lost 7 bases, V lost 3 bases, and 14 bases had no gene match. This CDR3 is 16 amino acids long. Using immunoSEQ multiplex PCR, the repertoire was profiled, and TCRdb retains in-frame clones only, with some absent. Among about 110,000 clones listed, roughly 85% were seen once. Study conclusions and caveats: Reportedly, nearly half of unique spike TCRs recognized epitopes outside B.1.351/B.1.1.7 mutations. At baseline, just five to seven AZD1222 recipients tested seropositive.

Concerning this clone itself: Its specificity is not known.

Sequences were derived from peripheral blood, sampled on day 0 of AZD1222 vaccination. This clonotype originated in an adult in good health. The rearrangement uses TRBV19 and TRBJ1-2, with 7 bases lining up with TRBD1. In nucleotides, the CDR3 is TGTGCCAGTAGTATGAGCCCCCCGACAGGGTCCGGTGGCTACACCTTC. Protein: CASSMSPPTGSGGYTF.